These 8 T cell receptor beta chains share one sample of origin, sequenced in a study of T cell responses to AZD1222 COVID-19 vaccine. Sequencing used immunoSEQ multiplex PCR; TCRdb keeps in-frame clones, though not all of them. The repertoire holds 120,000 or so clones, just over 85% seen once, with approximately 7.5% in the top ten. Material: peripheral blood, obtained on day 0 of AZD1222 vaccination. These receptors came from an adult in good health.

This rearrangement joins TRBV5-1 to TRBJ1-1, with TRBD1 matching 7 bases. V trimming: 4 bases; J trimming: 6 bases; junction bases outside the gene matches: 12. The length of the CDR3 is 15 residues. Germline-derived CDR1 and CDR2 are SGHRS and YFSETQ. For the CDR3, the DNA is TGCGCCAGCAGCAAACCGACAGGGAATAGTCCTGAAGCTTTCTTT. Its translation is CASSKPTGNSPEAFF.

This clone was detected only a few times. The J gene is TRBJ2-1, the V gene TRBV12-3 or TRBV12-4; no definite D call. Trimming took off 5 bases at V and 5 bases at J, with 7 bases between the two ends. This CDR3 is built from 12 residues. The CDR3 spells CASSLPDNEQFF. CDR3 DNA sequence: TGTGCCAGCAGTCTCCCGGACAATGAGCAGTTCTTC.

Written as DNA, the CDR3 is TGTGCCAGCAGCTTCTGGGGACAGGGGGATGGCTACACCTTC. The encoded protein is CASSFWGQGDGYTF. The V call is TRBV11-2, the J call TRBJ1-2, with 11 bases lining up with TRBD1. The CDR3 is 14 amino acids. Trimming at V came to 3 bases and at J to 6 bases, leaving 3 bases not matched to a gene. Germline CDR1 reads SGHAT; CDR2 reads FQNNGV.

The J gene is TRBJ2-3, the V gene TRBV3-1 (or the pseudogene TRBV3-2); D might be TRBD1 or TRBD2, each matching 5 bases. The germline CDR1 and CDR2 sequences are LGHDT and YNNKEL (reference sequence). Trimming removed 3 bases at V and 6 bases at J, with 10 bases between. The CDR3 is 13 residues long. The CDR3 loop reads CASSQRGGDTQYF. DNA of the CDR3: TGTGCCAGCAGCCAGAGGGGCGGGGATACGCAGTATTTT.

This clone has just a few counts. Distinct nucleotide sequences in the sample also encode this CDR3. The rearrangement joins TRBV24-1 to TRBJ1-5; D gene unclear. The germline V gene has CDR1 KGHDR and CDR2 SFDVKD. V was pared by 5 bases and J by 7 bases, with 11 bases between. The CDR3 consists of 13 residues. This CDR3 is CATSALEGQPQHF. In nucleotides, the CDR3 is TGTGCCACCAGTGCACTGGAAGGGCAGCCCCAGCATTTT.

The chain links TRBV6-2 or TRBV6-3 to TRBJ1-5; D unclear. The CDR3 has 14 residues. Trimming stripped 6 bases from V and 2 bases from J, with 11 bases between. Germline loops: CDR1 MNHEY, CDR2 SVGEGT. In DNA, the CDR3 is TGTGCCAGCAGCGTTCTGACACGCAATCAGCCCCAGCATTTT. Protein: CASSVLTRNQPQHF.

The chain joins TRBV5-4 to TRBJ2-3; TRBD1 agrees at 10 bases. The CDR3 consists of 15 residues. Germline CDR1 reads SGHNT; CDR2 reads YYREEE (reference sequence). V was clipped by 3 bases and J by 6 bases; unmatched bases: 7. The CDR3 region is CASSSRQGAQDTQYF. The CDR3 DNA follows: TGTGCCAGCAGCTCAAGACAGGGGGCACAGGATACGCAGTATTTT.

The chain employs TRBV7-3 and TRBJ2-7, with 13 bases that match TRBD2. Germline V CDR1 and CDR2: SGHTA, FQGTGA. This CDR3 contains 17 residues. V dropped 0 bases and J dropped 1; count of bases not matched to a gene: 3. The CDR3, as DNA: TGTGCCAGCAGCTTAACTCCGACTAGCGGGAGGTCCTACGAGCAGTACTTC. Its protein product is CASSLTPTSGRSYEQYF.